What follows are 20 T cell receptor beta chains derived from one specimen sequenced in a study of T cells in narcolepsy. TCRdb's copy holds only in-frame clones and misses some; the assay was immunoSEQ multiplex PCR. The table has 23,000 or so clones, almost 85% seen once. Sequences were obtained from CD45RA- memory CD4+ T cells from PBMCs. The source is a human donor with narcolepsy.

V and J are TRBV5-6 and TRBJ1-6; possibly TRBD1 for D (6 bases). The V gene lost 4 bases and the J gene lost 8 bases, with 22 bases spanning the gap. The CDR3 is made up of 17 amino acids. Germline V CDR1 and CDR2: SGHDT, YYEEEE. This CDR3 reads CASSRVTGNVLDSPLHF. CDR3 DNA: TGTGCCAGCAGCCGAGTAACAGGGAATGTCTTGGATTCACCCCTCCACTTT.

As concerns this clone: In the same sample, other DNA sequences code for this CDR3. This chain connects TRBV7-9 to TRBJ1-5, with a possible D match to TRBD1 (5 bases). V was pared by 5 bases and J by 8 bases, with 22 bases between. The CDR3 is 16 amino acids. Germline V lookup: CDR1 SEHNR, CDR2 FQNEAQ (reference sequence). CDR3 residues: CASSRNEGRNYKPQHF. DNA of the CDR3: TGTGCCAGCAGCCGGAACGAGGGGCGCAATTACAAGCCCCAGCATTTT.

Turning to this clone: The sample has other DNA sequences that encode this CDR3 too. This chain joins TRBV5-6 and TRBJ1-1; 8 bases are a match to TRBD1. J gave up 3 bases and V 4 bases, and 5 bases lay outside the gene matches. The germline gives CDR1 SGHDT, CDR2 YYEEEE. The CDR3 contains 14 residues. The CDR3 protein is CASSPVDRDTEAFF. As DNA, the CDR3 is TGTGCCAGCAGCCCCGTGGACAGGGACACTGAAGCTTTCTTT.

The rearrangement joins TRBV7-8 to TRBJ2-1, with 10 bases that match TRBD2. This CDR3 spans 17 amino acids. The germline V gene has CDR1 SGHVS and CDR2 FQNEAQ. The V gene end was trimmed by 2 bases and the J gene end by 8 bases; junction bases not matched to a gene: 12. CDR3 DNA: TGTGCCAGCAGCTTATGGGTAATAGCGGGAGGTAATGATGAGCAGTTCTTC. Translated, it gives CASSLWVIAGGNDEQFF.

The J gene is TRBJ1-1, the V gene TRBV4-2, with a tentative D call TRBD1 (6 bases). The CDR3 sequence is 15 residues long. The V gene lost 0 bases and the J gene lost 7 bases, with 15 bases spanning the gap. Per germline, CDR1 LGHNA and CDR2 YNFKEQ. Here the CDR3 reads CASSQDKIGGREAFF. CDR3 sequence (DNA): TGTGCCAGCAGCCAAGATAAAATAGGGGGTCGTGAAGCTTTCTTT.

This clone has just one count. CDR3 DNA: TGCGCCAGCAGCCAACCGGGACAGGGGGCCTCAGATACGCAGTATTTT. Translation: CASSQPGQGASDTQYF. This chain uses TRBV4-3 with TRBJ2-3; 12 positions agree with TRBD1. Trimming removed 2 bases from V and 4 bases from J; junction bases left unmatched: 4. Germline V CDR1 and CDR2: LGHNA, YSLEER. This CDR3 spans 16 amino acids.

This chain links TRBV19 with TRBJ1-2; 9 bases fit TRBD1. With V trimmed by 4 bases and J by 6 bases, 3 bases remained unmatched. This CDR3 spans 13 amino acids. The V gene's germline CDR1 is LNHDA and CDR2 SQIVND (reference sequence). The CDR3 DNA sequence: TGTGCCAGTAGTAGGGGACAGGGTCATGGCTACACCTTC. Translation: CASSRGQGHGYTF. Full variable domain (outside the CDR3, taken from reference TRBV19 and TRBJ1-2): DGGITQSPKYLFRKEGQNVTLSCEQNLNHDAMYWYRQDPGQGLRLIYYSQIVNDFQKGDIAEGYSVSREKKESFPLTVTSAQKNPTAFYLCASSRGQGHGYTFGSGTRLTVV.

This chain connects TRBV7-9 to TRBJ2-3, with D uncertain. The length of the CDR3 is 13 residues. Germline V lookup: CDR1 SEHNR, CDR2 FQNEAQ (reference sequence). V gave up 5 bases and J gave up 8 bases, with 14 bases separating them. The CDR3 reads CASSPSGPVTQYF. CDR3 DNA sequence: TGTGCCAGCAGCCCCTCCGGCCCAGTTACGCAGTATTTT.

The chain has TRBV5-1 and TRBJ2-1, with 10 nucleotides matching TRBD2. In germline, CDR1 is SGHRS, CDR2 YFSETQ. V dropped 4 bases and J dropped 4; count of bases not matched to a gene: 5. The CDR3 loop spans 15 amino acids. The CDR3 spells CASSKTSGVYNEQFF. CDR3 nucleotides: TGCGCCAGCAGCAAAACTAGCGGGGTGTACAATGAGCAGTTCTTC.

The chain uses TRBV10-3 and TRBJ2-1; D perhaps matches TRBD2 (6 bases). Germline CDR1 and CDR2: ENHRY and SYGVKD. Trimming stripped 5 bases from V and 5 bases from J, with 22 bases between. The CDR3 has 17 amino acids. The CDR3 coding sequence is TGTGCCATCAGTTTAGCGGTGGGGAGTTTCCGGGACAATGAGCAGTTCTTC. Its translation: CAISLAVGSFRDNEQFF.

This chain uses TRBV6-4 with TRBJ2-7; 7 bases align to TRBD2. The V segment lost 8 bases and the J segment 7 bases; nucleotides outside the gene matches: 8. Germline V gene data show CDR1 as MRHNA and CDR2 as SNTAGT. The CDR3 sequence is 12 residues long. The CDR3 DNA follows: TGTGCCAGCGGCAGACAAGCGGGGGAGCAGTACTTC. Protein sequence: CASGRQAGEQYF.

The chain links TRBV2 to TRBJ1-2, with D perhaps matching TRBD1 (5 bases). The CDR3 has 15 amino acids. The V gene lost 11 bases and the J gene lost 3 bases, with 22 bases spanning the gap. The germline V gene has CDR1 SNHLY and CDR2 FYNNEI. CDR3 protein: CAGAVGASSDYGYTF. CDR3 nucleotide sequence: TGTGCCGGAGCAGTAGGGGCTTCGTCAGACTATGGCTACACCTTC. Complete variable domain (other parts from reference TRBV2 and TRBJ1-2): EPEVTQTPSHQVTQMGQEVILRCVPISNHLYFYWYRQILGQKVEFLVSFYNNEISEKSEIFDDQFSVERPDGSNFTLKIRSTKLEDSAMYFCAGAVGASSDYGYTFGSGTRLTVV.

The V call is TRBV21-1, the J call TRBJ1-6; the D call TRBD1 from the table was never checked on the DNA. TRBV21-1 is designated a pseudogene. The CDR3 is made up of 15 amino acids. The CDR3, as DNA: TGTGCCAGCAGCAAAGTCGAGGCCAGGGGTTCACCCCTCCACTTT. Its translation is CASSKVEARGSPLHF.

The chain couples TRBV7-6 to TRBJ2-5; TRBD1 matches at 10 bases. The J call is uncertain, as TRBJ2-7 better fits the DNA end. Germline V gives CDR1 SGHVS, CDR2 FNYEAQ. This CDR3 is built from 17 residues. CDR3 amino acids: CASSQNRPGTGVYEQYF. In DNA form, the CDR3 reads TGTGCCAGCAGCCAAAACAGACCCGGGACAGGGGTTTACGAGCAGTACTTC.

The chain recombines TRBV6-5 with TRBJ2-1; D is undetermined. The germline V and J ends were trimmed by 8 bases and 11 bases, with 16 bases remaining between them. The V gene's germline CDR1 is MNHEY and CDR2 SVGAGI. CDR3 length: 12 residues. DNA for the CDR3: TGTGCCAGCTCCCAAGGACCGTCTAAGCAGTTCTTC. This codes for CASSQGPSKQFF.

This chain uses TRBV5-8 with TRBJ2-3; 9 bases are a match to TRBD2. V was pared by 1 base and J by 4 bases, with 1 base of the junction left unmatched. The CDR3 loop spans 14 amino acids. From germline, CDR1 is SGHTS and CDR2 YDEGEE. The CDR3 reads CASSLLAGSDTQYF. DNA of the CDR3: TGTGCCAGCAGCTTGCTAGCGGGATCAGATACGCAGTATTTT.

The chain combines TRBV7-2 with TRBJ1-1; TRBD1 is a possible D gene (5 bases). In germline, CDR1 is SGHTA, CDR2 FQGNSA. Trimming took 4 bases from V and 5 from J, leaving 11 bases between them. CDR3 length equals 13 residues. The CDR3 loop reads CASSWNGQTEAFF. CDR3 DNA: TGTGCCAGCAGCTGGAACGGACAAACTGAAGCTTTCTTT. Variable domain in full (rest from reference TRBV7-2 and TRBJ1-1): GAGVSQSPSNKVTEKGKDVELRCDPISGHTALYWYRQSLGQGLEFLIYFQGNSAPDKSGLPSDRFSAERTGGSVSTLTIQRTQQEDSAVYLCASSWNGQTEAFFGQGTRLTVV.

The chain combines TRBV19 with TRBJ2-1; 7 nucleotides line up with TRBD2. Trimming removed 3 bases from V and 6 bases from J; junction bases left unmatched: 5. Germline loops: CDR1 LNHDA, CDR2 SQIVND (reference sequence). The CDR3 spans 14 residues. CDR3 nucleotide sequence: TGTGCCAGTAGTATTCGGGGCGGGAGCAATGAGCAGTTCTTC. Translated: CASSIRGGSNEQFF.

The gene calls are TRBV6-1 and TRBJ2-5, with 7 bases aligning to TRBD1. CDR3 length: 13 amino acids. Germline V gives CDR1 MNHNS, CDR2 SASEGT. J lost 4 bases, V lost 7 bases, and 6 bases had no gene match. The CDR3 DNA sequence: TGTGCCAGCATGAGGGGGCAACTAGAGACCCAGTACTTC. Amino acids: CASMRGQLETQYF.

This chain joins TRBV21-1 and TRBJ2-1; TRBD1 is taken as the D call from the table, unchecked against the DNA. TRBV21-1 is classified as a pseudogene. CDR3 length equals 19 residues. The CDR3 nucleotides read TGTGCCAGCAGCATCTATACACTGGGCCAGGGGGCCTACCCTAACCCCCAGTTCTTC. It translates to CASSIYTLGQGAYPNPQFF.